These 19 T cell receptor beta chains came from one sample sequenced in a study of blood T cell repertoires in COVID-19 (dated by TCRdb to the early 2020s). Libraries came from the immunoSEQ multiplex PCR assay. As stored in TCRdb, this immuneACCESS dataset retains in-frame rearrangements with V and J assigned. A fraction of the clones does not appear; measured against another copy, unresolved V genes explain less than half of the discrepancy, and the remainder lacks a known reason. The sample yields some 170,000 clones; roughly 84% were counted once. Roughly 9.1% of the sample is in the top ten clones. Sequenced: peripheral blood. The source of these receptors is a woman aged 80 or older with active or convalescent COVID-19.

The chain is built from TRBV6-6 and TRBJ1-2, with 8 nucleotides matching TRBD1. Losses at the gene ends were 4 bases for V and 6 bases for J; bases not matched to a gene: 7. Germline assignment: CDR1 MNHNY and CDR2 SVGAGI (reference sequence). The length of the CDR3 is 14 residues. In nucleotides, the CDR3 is TGTGCCAGCAGTTCAGGACAGGGAGGAGATGGCTACACCTTC. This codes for CASSSGQGGDGYTF.

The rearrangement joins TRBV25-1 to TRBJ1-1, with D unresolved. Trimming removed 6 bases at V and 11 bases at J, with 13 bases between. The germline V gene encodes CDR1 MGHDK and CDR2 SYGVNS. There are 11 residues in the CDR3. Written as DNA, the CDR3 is TGTGCCAGCAGGGAGGGTCTGTCGGCTTTCTTT. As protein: CASREGLSAFF.

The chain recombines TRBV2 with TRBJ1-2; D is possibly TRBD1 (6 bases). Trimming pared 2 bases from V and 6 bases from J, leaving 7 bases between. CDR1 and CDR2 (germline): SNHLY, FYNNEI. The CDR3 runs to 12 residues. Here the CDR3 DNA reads TGTGCCAGCAGTGAAACAGGGAATGGCTACACCTTC. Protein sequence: CASSETGNGYTF.

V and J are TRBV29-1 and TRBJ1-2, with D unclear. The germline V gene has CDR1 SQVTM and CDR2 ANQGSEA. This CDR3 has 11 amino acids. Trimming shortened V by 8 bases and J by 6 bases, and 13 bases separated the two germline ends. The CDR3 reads CSSRSIDGYTF. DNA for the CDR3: TGCAGCTCCAGATCGATCGATGGCTACACCTTC.

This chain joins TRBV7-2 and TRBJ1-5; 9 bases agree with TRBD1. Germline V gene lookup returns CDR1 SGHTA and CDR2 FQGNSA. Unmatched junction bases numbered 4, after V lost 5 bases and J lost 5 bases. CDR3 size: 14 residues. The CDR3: CASSPTGGDQPQHF. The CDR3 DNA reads TGTGCCAGCAGCCCGACAGGGGGTGATCAGCCCCAGCATTTT.

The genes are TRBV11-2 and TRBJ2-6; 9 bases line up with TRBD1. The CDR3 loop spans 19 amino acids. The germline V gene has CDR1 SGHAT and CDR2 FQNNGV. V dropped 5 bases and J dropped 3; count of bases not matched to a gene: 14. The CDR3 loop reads CASSLRPGQGFYGANVLTF. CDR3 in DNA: TGTGCCAGCAGCCTTCGGCCGGGACAGGGTTTTTATGGGGCCAACGTCCTGACTTTC.

The CDR3 region is CASSSTGETQYF. The DNA of the CDR3 is TGTGCCAGCAGTTCTACCGGGGAGACCCAGTACTTC. The J gene is TRBJ2-5, the V gene TRBV6-2 or TRBV6-3; D call uncertain. The germline V gene has CDR1 MNHEY and CDR2 SVGEGT. The V and J ends lost 4 bases and 5 bases respectively, with 8 bases between them. This CDR3 is built from 12 residues.

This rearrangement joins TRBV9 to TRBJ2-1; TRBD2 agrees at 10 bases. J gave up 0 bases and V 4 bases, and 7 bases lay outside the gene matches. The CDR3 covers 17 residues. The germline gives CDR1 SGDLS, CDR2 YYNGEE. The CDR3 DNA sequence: TGTGCCAGCAGCCCCCATAGCGGGGGGAGCTCCTACAATGAGCAGTTCTTC. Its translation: CASSPHSGGSSYNEQFF.

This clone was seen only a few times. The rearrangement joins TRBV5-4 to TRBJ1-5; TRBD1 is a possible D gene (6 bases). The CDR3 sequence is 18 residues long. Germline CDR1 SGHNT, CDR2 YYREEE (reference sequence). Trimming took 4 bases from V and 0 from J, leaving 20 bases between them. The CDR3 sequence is CASSLDGTIPLSNQPQHF. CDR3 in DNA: TGTGCCAGCAGCCTCGACGGGACAATCCCTCTTAGCAATCAGCCCCAGCATTTT.

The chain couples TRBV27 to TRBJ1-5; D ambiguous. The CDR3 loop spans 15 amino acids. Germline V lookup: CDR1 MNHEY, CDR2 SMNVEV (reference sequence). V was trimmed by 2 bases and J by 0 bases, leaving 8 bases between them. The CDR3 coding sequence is TGTGCCAGCAGTTTAACGGGGTTTAGCAATCAGCCCCAGCATTTT. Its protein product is CASSLTGFSNQPQHF.

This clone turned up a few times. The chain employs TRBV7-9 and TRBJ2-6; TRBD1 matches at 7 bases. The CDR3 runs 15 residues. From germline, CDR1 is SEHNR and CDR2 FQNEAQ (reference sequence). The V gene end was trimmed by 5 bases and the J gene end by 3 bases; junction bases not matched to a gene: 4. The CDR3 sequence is CASSAQGRGANVLTF. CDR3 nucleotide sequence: TGTGCCAGCAGCGCACAGGGGCGTGGGGCCAACGTCCTGACTTTC. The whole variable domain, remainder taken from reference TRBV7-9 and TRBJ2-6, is DTGVSQNPRHKITKRGQNVTFRCDPISEHNRLYWYRQTLGQGPEFLTYFQNEAQLEKSRLLSDRFSAERPKGSFSTLEIQRTEQGDSAMYLCASSAQGRGANVLTFGAGSRLTVL.

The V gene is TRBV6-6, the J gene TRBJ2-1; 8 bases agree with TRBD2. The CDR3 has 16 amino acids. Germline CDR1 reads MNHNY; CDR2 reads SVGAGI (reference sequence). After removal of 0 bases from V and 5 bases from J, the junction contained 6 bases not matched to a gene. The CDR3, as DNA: TGTGCCAGCAGTTACTCGTGGACTAGCACCGACAATGAGCAGTTCTTC. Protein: CASSYSWTSTDNEQFF.

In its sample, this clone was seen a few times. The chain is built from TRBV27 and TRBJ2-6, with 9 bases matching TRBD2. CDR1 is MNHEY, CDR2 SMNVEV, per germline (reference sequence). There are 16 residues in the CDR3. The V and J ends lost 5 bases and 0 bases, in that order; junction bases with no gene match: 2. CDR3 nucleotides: TGTGCCAGCAGTGGGACTAGCCCCTCTGGGGCCAACGTCCTGACTTTC. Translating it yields CASSGTSPSGANVLTF.

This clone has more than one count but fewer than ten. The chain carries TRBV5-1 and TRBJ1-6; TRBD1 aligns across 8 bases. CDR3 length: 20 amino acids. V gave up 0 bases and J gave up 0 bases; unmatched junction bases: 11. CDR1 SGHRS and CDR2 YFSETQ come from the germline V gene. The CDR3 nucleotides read TGCGCCAGCAGCTTGGGTGACAGGGGTTCGGCGAGCTCCTATAATTCACCCCTCCACTTT. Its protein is CASSLGDRGSASSYNSPLHF.

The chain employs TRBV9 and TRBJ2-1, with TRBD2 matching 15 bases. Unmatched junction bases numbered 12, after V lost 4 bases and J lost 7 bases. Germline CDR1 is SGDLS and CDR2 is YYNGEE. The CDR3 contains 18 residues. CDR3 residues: CASSPEGLAGGQGNEQFF. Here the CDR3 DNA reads TGTGCCAGCAGCCCGGAAGGACTAGCGGGGGGGCAGGGGAATGAGCAGTTCTTC.

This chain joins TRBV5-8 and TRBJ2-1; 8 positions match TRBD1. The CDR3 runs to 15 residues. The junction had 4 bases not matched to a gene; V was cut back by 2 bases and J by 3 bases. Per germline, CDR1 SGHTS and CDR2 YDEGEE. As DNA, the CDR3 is TGTGCCAGCAGCTTAGGTACAGGGGGCTACAATGAGCAGTTCTTC. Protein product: CASSLGTGGYNEQFF.

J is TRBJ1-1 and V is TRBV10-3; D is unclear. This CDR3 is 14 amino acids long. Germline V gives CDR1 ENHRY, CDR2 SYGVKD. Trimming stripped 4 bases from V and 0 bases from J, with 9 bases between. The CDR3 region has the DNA TGTGCCATCAGTGTTTCCGGGATGAACACTGAAGCTTTCTTT. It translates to CAISVSGMNTEAFF.

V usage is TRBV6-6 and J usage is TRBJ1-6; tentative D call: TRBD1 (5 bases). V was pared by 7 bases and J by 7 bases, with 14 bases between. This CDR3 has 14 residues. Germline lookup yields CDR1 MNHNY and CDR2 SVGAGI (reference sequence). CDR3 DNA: TGTGCCAGCACCCTACTTGACAGAAATTCACCCCTCCACTTT. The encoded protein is CASTLLDRNSPLHF.

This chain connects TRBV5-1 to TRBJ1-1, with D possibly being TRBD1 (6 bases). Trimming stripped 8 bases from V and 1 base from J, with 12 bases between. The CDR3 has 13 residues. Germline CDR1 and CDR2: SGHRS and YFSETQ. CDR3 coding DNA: TGCGCCAGTCGGCCGGGACAGAACACTGAAGCTTTCTTT. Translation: CASRPGQNTEAFF.